Below, 9 T cell receptor beta chains from the same sample are listed, as sequenced in a study of persistence of HIV-infected CD4 T cells (dated by TCRdb to 2019 to 2021). These receptors have no known antigen. TCRbeta repertoires were sequenced from genomic DNA with the immunoSEQ hsTCRB assay version 4 in survey mode. TCRdb holds this immuneACCESS table with in-frame rearrangements only. Some clones are missing; in checked studies, unresolved V genes explain under half, and the rest has no known cause. This sample holds about 33,000 clones; roughly four fifths were observed only once. Together, the top ten hold roughly 0.86% of the sample. The label giving this sample's treatment or condition can be read as: suppressive antiretroviral therapy. Cells were stimulated with lysates of CMV-infected fibroblasts at approximately 9 ug/mL. Memory CD4+ T cells that did not respond, being CD40L-negative, CD69-negative and CD45RO-high, were sorted as memory populations depleted of antigen-responding cells.

The sequenced sample was CD4+ T cells sorted from PBMCs after roughly 17-hour stimulation, obtained from a patient who received antiretroviral therapy. Per the publication, the cell subset or site label means: CD40L-CD69- CD45RO-high memory CD4 T cells not responding to CMV lysate. These receptors all come from an adult man with HIV who was CMV-seropositive.

V and J are TRBV19 and TRBJ1-6, with 7 bases identical to TRBD1. V was clipped by 5 bases and J by 7 bases; unmatched bases: 5. CDR1 is LNHDA, CDR2 SQIVND, per germline (reference sequence). The CDR3 runs to 14 residues. The chain's CDR3 is CASSPTGVNSPLHF. In DNA form, the CDR3 reads TGTGCCAGTAGTCCCACAGGGGTAAATTCACCCCTCCACTTT.

The gene calls are TRBV5-8 and TRBJ2-2; 7 bases agree with TRBD2. CDR1 is SGHTS and CDR2 is YDEGEE in the germline V gene. Trimming cost V 4 bases and J 3 bases; bases outside gene matches: 3. The CDR3 runs 14 residues. CDR3 coding DNA: TGTGCCAGCAGCAAGGGACTATACACCGGGGAGCTGTTTTTT. It translates to CASSKGLYTGELFF.

J is TRBJ2-7 and V is TRBV28; D is unclear. V dropped 8 bases and J dropped 2 bases, with 7 bases sitting between them. There are 11 residues in the CDR3. The germline V gene has CDR1 MDHEN and CDR2 SYDVKM. CDR3 nucleotide sequence: TGTGCCAGCGGGAAAGCCTACGAGCAGTACTTC. Translating gives CASGKAYEQYF. Full variable domain (remainder filled in from reference TRBV28 and TRBJ2-7): DVKVTQSSRYLVKRTGEKVFLECVQDMDHENMFWYRQDPGLGLRLIYFSYDVKMKEKGDIPEGYSVSREKKERFSLILESASTNQTSMYLCASGKAYEQYFGPGTRLTVT.

This clone was counted once. V gene TRBV4-2 combines with J gene TRBJ1-1, with 10 bases identical to TRBD1. Trimming removed 4 bases from V and 4 bases from J; junction bases left unmatched: 6. The CDR3 extends over 15 amino acids. Germline lookup yields CDR1 LGHNA and CDR2 YNFKEQ. The CDR3 protein is CASSRPGTGATEAFF. The DNA for the CDR3 is TGTGCCAGCAGCCGTCCCGGGACAGGGGCCACTGAAGCTTTCTTT.

This clone came up a few times. This chain joins TRBV27 and TRBJ1-5; 12 bases line up with TRBD1. This CDR3 has 16 residues. Germline trimming cut 6 bases from V and 7 bases from J; bases unmatched to any gene: 10. Germline CDR1 reads MNHEY; CDR2 reads SMNVEV (reference sequence). DNA of the CDR3: TGTGCCAGCAGACCGGGACAGGGGGCGGGAAGACAGCCCCAGCATTTT. It codes for CASRPGQGAGRQPQHF.

This clone has a single count. The CDR3 DNA is TGTGCCGCGGGTAGTATGACTAATGAAAAACTGTTTTTT. It yields the protein CAAGSMTNEKLFF. This chain connects TRBV6-5 to TRBJ1-4; D ambiguous. The CDR3 spans 13 residues. V was pared by 11 bases and J by 2 bases, with 12 bases between. The germline CDR1 and CDR2 sequences are MNHEY and SVGAGI.

This chain connects TRBV6-5 to TRBJ2-2, with D possibly matching TRBD2 (6 bases). Germline CDR1 is MNHEY and CDR2 is SVGAGI. Trimming took 6 bases from V and 3 from J, leaving 11 bases between them. This CDR3 has 14 residues. CDR3 loop: CASRWDSHTGELFF. CDR3 in DNA: TGTGCCAGCAGATGGGACTCACACACCGGGGAGCTGTTTTTT.

The gene calls are TRBV4-3 and TRBJ2-5; tentatively, D is TRBD2 (5 bases). V lost 2 bases and J 10 bases, leaving 23 bases between the germline ends. Per the germline V gene, CDR1 is LGHNA and CDR2 is YSLEER. The CDR3 loop spans 16 amino acids. CDR3 in amino acids: CASSQSFGNAIGNQYF. CDR3 coding DNA: TGCGCCAGCAGCCAAAGTTTCGGGAACGCTATAGGGAACCAGTACTTC.

The V and J genes are TRBV28 and TRBJ2-7; 10 bases map to TRBD1. V shed 4 bases and J 7 bases; nucleotides not matched to a gene: 10. Germline assignment: CDR1 MDHEN and CDR2 SYDVKM. The CDR3 totals 15 residues. The CDR3 here is CASSSPGTGVWEQYF. As DNA, the CDR3 is TGTGCCAGCAGTTCCCCAGGGACAGGGGTCTGGGAGCAGTACTTC.